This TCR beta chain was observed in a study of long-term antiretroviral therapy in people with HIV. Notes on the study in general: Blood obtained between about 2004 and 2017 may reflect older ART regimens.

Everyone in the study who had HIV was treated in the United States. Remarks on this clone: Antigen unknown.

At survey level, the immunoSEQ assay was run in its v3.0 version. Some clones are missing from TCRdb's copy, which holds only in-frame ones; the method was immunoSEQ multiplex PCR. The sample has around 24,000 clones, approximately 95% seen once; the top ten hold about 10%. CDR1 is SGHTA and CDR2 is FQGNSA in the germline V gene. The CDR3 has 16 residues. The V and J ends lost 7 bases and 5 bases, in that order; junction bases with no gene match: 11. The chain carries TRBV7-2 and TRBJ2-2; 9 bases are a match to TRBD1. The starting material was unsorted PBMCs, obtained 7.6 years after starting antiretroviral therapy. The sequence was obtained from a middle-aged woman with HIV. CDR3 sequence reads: CASTRPPGQGTGELFF. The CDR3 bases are TGTGCCAGCACACGGCCCCCGGGACAGGGTACCGGGGAGCTGTTTTTT.